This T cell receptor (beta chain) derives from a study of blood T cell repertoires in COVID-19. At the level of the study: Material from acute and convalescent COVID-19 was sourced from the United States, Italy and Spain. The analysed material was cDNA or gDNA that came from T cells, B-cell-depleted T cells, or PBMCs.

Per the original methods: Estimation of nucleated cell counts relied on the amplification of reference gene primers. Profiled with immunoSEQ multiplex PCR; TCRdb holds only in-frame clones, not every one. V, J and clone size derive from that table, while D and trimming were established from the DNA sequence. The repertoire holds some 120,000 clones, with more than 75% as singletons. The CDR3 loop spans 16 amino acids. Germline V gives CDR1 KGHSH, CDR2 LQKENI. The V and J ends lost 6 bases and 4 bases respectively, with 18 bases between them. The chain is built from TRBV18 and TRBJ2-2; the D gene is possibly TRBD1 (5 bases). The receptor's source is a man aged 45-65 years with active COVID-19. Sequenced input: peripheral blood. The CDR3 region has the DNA TGTGCCAGCTCTCCTTCGGCACAGGTCCGCACCGGGGAGCTGTTTTTT. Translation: CASSPSAQVRTGELFF.